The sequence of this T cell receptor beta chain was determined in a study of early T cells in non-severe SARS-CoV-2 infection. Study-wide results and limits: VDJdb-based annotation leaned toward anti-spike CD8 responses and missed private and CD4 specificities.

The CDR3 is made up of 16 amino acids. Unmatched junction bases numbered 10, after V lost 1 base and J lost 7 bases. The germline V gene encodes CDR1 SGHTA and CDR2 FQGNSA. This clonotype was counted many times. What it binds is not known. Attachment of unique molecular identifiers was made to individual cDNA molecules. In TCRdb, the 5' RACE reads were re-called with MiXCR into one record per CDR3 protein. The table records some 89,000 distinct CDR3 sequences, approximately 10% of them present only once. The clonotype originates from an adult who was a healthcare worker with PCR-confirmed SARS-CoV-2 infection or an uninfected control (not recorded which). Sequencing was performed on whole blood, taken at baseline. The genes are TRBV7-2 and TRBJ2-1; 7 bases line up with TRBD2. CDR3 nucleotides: TGTGCCAGCAGCTTAGTTCGTCCTAGCGGAGGAAATGAGCAGTTCTTC. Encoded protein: CASSLVRPSGGNEQFF. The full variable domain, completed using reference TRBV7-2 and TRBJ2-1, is GAGVSQSPSNKVTEKGKDVELRCDPISGHTALYWYRQSLGQGLEFLIYFQGNSAPDKSGLPSDRFSAERTGGSVSTLTIQRTQQEDSAVYLCASSLVRPSGGNEQFFGPGTRLTVL.